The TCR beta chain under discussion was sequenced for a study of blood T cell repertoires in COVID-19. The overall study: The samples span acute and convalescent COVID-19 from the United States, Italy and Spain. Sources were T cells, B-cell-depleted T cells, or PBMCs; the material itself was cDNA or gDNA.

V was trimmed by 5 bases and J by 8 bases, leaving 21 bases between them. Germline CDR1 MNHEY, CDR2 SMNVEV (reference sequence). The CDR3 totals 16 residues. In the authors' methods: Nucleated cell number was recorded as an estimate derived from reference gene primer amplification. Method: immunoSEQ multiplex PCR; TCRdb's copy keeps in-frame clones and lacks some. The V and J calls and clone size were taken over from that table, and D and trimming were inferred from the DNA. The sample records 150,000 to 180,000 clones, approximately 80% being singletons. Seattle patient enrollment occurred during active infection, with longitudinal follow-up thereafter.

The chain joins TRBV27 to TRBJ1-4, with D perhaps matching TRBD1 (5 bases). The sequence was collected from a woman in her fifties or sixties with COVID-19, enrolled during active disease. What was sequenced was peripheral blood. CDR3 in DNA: TGTGCCAGCAGTCTAAACCCACCGAGAAGGGGAGAAAAACTGTTTTTT. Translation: CASSLNPPRRGEKLFF.